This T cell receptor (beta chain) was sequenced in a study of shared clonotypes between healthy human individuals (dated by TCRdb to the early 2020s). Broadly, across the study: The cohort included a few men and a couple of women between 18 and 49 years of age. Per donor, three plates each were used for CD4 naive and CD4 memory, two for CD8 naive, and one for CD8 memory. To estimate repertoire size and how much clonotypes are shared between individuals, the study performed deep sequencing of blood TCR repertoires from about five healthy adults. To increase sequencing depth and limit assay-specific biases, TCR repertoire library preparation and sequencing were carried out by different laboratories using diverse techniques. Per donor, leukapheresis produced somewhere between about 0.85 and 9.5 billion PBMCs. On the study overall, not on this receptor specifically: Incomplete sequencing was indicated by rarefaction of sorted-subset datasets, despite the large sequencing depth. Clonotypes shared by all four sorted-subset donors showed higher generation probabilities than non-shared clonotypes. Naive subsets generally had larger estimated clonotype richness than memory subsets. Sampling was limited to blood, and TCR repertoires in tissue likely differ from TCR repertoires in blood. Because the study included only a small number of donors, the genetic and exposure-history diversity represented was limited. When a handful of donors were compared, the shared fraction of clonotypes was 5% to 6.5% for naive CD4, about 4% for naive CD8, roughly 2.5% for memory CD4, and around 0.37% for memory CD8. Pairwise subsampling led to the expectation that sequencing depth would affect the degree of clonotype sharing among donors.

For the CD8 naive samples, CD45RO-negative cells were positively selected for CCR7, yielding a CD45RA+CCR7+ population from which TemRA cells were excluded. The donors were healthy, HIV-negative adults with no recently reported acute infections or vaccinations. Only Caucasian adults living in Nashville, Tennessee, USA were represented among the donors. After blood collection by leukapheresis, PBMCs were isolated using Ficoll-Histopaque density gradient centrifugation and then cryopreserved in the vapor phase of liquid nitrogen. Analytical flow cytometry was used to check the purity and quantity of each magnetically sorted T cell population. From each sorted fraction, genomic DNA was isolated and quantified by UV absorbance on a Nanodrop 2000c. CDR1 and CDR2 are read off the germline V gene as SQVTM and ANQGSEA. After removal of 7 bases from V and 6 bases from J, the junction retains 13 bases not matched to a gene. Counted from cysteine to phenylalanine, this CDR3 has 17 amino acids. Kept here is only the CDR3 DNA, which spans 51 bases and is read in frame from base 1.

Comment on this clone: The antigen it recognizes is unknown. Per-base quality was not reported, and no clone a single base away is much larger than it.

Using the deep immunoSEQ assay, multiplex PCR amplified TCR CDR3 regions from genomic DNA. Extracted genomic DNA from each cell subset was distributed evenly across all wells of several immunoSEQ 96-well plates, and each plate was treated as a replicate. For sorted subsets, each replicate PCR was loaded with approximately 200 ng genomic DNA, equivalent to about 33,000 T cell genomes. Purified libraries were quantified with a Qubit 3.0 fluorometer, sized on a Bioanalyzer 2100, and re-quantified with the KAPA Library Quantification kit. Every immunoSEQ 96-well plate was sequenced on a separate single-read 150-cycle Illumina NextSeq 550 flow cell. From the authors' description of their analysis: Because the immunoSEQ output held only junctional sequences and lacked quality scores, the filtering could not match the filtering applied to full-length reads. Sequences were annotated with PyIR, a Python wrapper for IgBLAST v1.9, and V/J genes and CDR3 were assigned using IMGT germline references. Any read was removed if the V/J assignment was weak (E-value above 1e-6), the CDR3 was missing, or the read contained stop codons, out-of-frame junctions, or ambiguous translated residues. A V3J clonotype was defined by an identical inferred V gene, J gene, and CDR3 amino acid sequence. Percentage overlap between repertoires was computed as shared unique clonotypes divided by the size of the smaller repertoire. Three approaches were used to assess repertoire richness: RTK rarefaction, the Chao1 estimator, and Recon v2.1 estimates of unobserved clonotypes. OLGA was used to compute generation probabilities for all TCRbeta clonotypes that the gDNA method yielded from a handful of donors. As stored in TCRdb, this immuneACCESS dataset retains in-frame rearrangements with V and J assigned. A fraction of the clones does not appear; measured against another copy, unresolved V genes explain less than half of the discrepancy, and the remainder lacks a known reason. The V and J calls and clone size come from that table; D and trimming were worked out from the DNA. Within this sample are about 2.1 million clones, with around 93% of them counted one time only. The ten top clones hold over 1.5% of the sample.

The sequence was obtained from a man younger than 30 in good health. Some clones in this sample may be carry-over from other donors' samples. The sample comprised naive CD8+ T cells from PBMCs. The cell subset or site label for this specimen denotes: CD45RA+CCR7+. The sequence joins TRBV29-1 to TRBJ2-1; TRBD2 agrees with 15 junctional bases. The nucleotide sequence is TGCAGCGCCAGGGACCGAAGGACTAGCGGGAGGGTCAATGAGCAGTTCTTC. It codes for CSARDRRTSGRVNEQFF.